This TCR beta chain originates from a study of T cells in Graves' hyperthyroidism and ophthalmopathy. Amplified regions were TCR beta CDR3 sequences from RNA transcripts. The TCR CDR3 was amplified in a first-round RT-PCR using the HTBI primer set. TCRdb redid the calling of the multiplex PCR reads with MiXCR, one entry per CDR3 protein. The table shows approximately 690,000 distinct CDR3 sequences, with about 15% occurring only once. This CDR3 has 13 residues. Germline-derived CDR1 and CDR2 are LNHNV and YYDKDF (reference sequence). With 0 bases removed from V and 7 bases from J, the gap between germline ends came to 4 bases.

The sequenced material came from blood. This chain uses TRBV15 with TRBJ1-6, with D uncertain. This clonotype was obtained from a woman in her fifties or sixties with Graves' ophthalmopathy. CDR3 bases: TGTGCCACCAGCAGAGAACCAAATTCACCCCTCCACTTT. Encoded protein: CATSREPNSPLHF. The full variable domain, rest sourced from reference TRBV15 and TRBJ1-6, is DAMVIQNPRYQVTQFGKPVTLSCSQTLNHNVMYWYQQKSSQAPKLLFHYYDKDFNNEADTPDNFQSRRPNTSFCFLDIRSPGLGDTAMYLCATSREPNSPLHFGNGTRLTVT.